One and the same sample provided the 28 T cell receptor beta chains below, sequenced in a study of lymphopenia after photon versus proton radiotherapy (dated by TCRdb to between 2019 and 2020). Libraries were constructed by the immunoSEQ multiplex PCR assay. Drawn from immuneACCESS, this table holds only the in-frame rearrangements with V and J called that TCRdb kept. Clones are partly lost; checked studies trace under half to an unresolved V gene and leave the rest unexplained. The sample data list 55,000 to 70,000 clones, and about 90% of these were observed just once. Jointly, the top ten make up 10% to 13% of the sample. Source: peripheral blood, taken from a patient treated with proton-based radiotherapy. The source of these receptors is an elderly man with esophageal cancer.

The V call is TRBV4-1, the J call TRBJ2-4; D is uncertain. This CDR3 contains 13 residues. The V gene's germline CDR1 is MGHRA and CDR2 YSYEKL. V shed 6 bases and J shed 0 bases, with 6 bases lying between them. In DNA, the CDR3 is TGCGCCAGCAGTACACCAGCCAAAAACATTCAGTACTTC. It yields the protein CASSTPAKNIQYF.

This clone has just one count. Here the CDR3 reads CASSYRSANEQFF. As DNA, the CDR3 is TGTGCCAGTTCTTATCGAAGTGCTAATGAGCAGTTCTTC. The chain links TRBV7-2 to TRBJ2-1; unclear D gene. CDR3 length: 13 residues. Per the germline V gene, CDR1 is SGHTA and CDR2 is FQGNSA. V lost 9 bases, J lost 7 bases, and 16 bases lay in between.

This chain links TRBV19 with TRBJ2-7; D unresolved. Germline loops: CDR1 LNHDA, CDR2 SQIVND (reference sequence). The CDR3 length is 16 residues. V lost 1 base and J 3 bases, leaving 16 bases between the germline ends. As DNA, the CDR3 is TGTGCCAGTAGTATAGTAGCCAAGGGCCTCGGCTACGAGCAGTACTTC. As protein: CASSIVAKGLGYEQYF.

CDR3 loop: CSVVSGANQPQHF. The CDR3 bases are TGCAGCGTTGTTTCGGGGGCCAATCAGCCCCAGCATTTT. This chain uses TRBV29-1 with TRBJ1-5; tentative D call: TRBD1 (6 bases). The V end lost 4 bases, the J end lost 3 bases, and 10 bases lay between the germline ends. Germline V CDR1 and CDR2: SQVTM, ANQGSEA. The CDR3 sequence is 13 residues long.

V and J are TRBV7-8 and TRBJ1-4, with a tentative D call TRBD1 (6 bases). CDR3 size: 17 residues. Between the trimmed V and J ends, which lost 7 bases and 0 bases, there was a span of 18 bases. CDR1 SGHVS and CDR2 FQNEAQ come from the germline V gene. The CDR3 reads CASTFTGAIATNEKLFF. CDR3 sequence (DNA): TGTGCCAGCACGTTCACGGGGGCGATAGCAACTAATGAAAAACTGTTTTTT.

The J gene is TRBJ2-7, the V gene TRBV4-3; 11 bases agree with TRBD2. Germline V lookup: CDR1 LGHNA, CDR2 YSLEER. There are 17 residues in the CDR3. The V and J ends lost 1 base and 1 base, in that order; junction bases with no gene match: 6. DNA of the CDR3: TGCGCCAGCAGCCAAGTTTATCTAGCGGGGGGATCCTACGAGCAGTACTTC. As protein: CASSQVYLAGGSYEQYF.

The chain employs TRBV5-6 and TRBJ2-1; D perhaps matches TRBD1 (5 bases). This CDR3 has 16 amino acids. From germline, CDR1 is SGHDT and CDR2 YYEEEE. Between the trimmed V and J ends, which lost 4 bases and 0 bases, there was a span of 14 bases. CDR3 loop: CASSQFRVTSYNEQFF. DNA for the CDR3: TGTGCCAGCAGCCAGTTCAGGGTAACCTCCTACAATGAGCAGTTCTTC.

This clone was seen once. At one of its ends the junction is not consistent with the germline gene, which may arise from a read error. The chain combines TRBV27 with TRBJ1-6; no definite D call. This CDR3 region has 18 residues. Germline CDR1 is MNHEY and CDR2 is SMNVEV (reference sequence). This CDR3 reads CASSLTMQGRSYNSPFHF. The CDR3 nucleotides are TGTGCCAGCAGTTTAACCATGCAAGGAAGGTCCTATAATTCACCCTTCCACTTT.

The chain links TRBV11-2 to TRBJ1-4, with no clear D. This CDR3 contains 15 residues. V lost 5 bases and J lost 6, with 16 bases in between. Germline assignment: CDR1 SGHAT and CDR2 FQNNGV. CDR3 protein: CASSLSVIRDEKLFF. The CDR3 bases are TGTGCCAGCAGCCTAAGCGTCATCAGAGATGAAAAACTGTTTTTT. Using reference TRBV11-2 and TRBJ1-4 for the parts outside the CDR3, the full variable domain is EAGVAQSPRYKIIEKRQSVAFWCNPISGHATLYWYQQILGQGPKLLIQFQNNGVVDDSQLPKDRFSAERLKGVDSTLKIQPAKLEDSAVYLCASSLSVIRDEKLFFGSGTQLSVL.

The J gene is TRBJ2-1, the V gene TRBV10-1; D remains unclear. In germline, CDR1 is WNHNN, CDR2 SYGVQD (reference sequence). The V and J ends lost 0 bases and 10 bases respectively, with 10 bases between them. The CDR3 extends over 13 amino acids. The CDR3 loop reads CASSESNSREQFF. The CDR3 DNA is TGCGCCAGCAGTGAGTCGAACAGCAGGGAGCAGTTCTTC.

The rearrangement uses TRBV7-9 and TRBJ1-4, with D hard to call. Trimming took 1 base from V and 7 from J, leaving 13 bases between them. The CDR3 totals 15 residues. From germline, CDR1 is SEHNR and CDR2 FQNEAQ (reference sequence). CDR3 coding DNA: TGTGCCAGCAGCTTAGATGGTTCAGAAGCTGAAAAACTGTTTTTT. This translates into CASSLDGSEAEKLFF.

The chain employs TRBV28 and TRBJ1-1; maybe TRBD1 (5 bases). This CDR3 is 14 amino acids long. CDR1 and CDR2 from the germline V gene are MDHEN and SYDVKM. V was trimmed by 3 bases and J by 5 bases, leaving 13 bases between them. The CDR3 spells CASSLPGQYTEAFF. The CDR3 DNA reads TGTGCCAGCAGTTTGCCGGGGCAGTATACTGAAGCTTTCTTT.

In this sample, this clone turned up a few times. This chain joins TRBV9 and TRBJ2-3, with TRBD1 matching over 7 bases. The CDR3 length is 15 residues. Germline V gene data show CDR1 as SGDLS and CDR2 as YYNGEE. The V segment lost 6 bases and the J segment 0 bases; nucleotides outside the gene matches: 7. The CDR3: CASNPGGMSTDTQYF. In DNA form, the CDR3 reads TGTGCCAGCAACCCAGGGGGTATGAGCACAGATACGCAGTATTTT. Full variable domain (rest looked up from reference TRBV9 and TRBJ2-3): DSGVTQTPKHLITATGQRVTLRCSPRSGDLSVYWYQQSLDQGLQFLIQYYNGEERAKGNILERFSAQQFPDLHSELNLSSLELGDSALYFCASNPGGMSTDTQYFGPGTRLTVL.

The chain recombines TRBV5-1 with TRBJ2-5; possible D gene TRBD1, 6 bases. The V end was cut by 7 bases, the J end by 2 bases, with 18 bases between. Germline CDR1 and CDR2: SGHRS and YFSETQ. The CDR3 contains 15 residues. CDR3 DNA: TGCGCCAGCGGACAGATGGGGCGGAATCAAGAGACCCAGTACTTC. Protein product: CASGQMGRNQETQYF. The full variable domain, rest sourced from reference TRBV5-1 and TRBJ2-5, is KAGVTQTPRYLIKTRGQQVTLSCSPISGHRSVSWYQQTPGQGLQFLFEYFSETQRNKGNFPGRFSGRQFSNSRSEMNVSTLELGDSALYLCASGQMGRNQETQYFGPGTRLLVL.

The rearrangement joins TRBV6-4 to TRBJ2-7; tentative D call: TRBD2 (5 bases). Between the trimmed V and J ends, which lost 3 bases and 5 bases, there was a span of 14 bases. Germline CDR1 and CDR2: MRHNA and SNTAGT. CDR3 length: 14 amino acids. The CDR3 nucleotides are TGTGCCAGCAGTGAATCAGGACTCAGCGACGAGCAGTACTTC. Its protein is CASSESGLSDEQYF.

This sequence joins TRBV27 and TRBJ1-2, with a weak D call TRBD1 (6 bases). The germline V gene has CDR1 MNHEY and CDR2 SMNVEV (reference sequence). This CDR3 contains 14 residues. V lost 5 bases and J 4 bases, leaving 14 bases between the germline ends. The CDR3, as DNA: TGTGCCAGCAGTAGCCCGGACAGAGTCTATGGCTACACCTTC. Protein product: CASSSPDRVYGYTF.

The chain is built from TRBV5-1 and TRBJ1-1; 9 bases are shared with TRBD1. The V gene end was trimmed by 3 bases and the J gene end by 0 bases; junction bases not matched to a gene: 6. This CDR3 has 16 amino acids. The germline V gene has CDR1 SGHRS and CDR2 YFSETQ. In nucleotides, the CDR3 is TGCGCCAGCAGCTCGACAGGGGGGAACATGAACACTGAAGCTTTCTTT. Residues: CASSSTGGNMNTEAFF.

The chain links TRBV5-1 to TRBJ1-2; D is uncertain. The germline gives CDR1 SGHRS, CDR2 YFSETQ. The CDR3 has 14 amino acids. Trimming shortened V by 5 bases and J by 1 base, and 12 bases separated the two germline ends. Written as DNA, the CDR3 is TGCGCCAGCAGGCCAGGAGATAATAACTATGGCTACACCTTC. This codes for CASRPGDNNYGYTF.

The rearrangement links TRBV2 to TRBJ2-2, with no clear D. CDR1 is SNHLY, CDR2 FYNNEI, per germline. This CDR3 is 14 amino acids long. With 7 bases removed from V and 0 bases from J, the gap between germline ends came to 9 bases. The CDR3 DNA is TGTGCCAGCACCGTCCAAGCGAACACCGGGGAGCTGTTTTTT. Its protein is CASTVQANTGELFF.

The chain carries TRBV11-2 and TRBJ2-3; tentatively, D is TRBD1 or TRBD2 (5 bases each). The ends were cut back, 5 bases at V and 1 base at J, with 13 bases in the middle. The germline V gene encodes CDR1 SGHAT and CDR2 FQNNGV. CDR3 length equals 15 residues. The CDR3 region is CASSLGTGRTDTQYF. The CDR3, as DNA: TGTGCCAGCAGCCTAGGGACCGGGCGCACAGATACGCAGTATTTT.

The chain joins TRBV15 to TRBJ2-5; D could derive from TRBD1 or TRBD2 (5 bases each). Trimming pared 5 bases from V and 0 bases from J, leaving 13 bases between. There are 15 residues in the CDR3. Germline V gene sequence: CDR1 LNHNV, CDR2 YYDKDF (reference sequence). CDR3 loop: CATSGPGTDQETQYF. CDR3 nucleotides: TGTGCCACCAGCGGACCCGGGACCGACCAAGAGACCCAGTACTTC.

The chain couples TRBV4-3 to TRBJ2-2; 9 nucleotides align to TRBD2. Germline lookup yields CDR1 LGHNA and CDR2 YSLEER. This CDR3 region has 16 residues. V lost 4 bases, J lost 7 bases, and 10 bases stayed unmatched. In nucleotides, the CDR3 is TGCGCCAGCAGCCGGACTAGCGCCGCGGGGAGCGGGGAGCTGTTTTTT. Its protein product is CASSRTSAAGSGELFF.

The V and J genes are TRBV11-2 and TRBJ1-2; D is uncertain. V was pared by 0 bases and J by 8 bases, with 7 bases between. The germline CDR1 and CDR2 sequences are SGHAT and FQNNGV. The CDR3 has 12 amino acids. The CDR3 nucleotides are TGTGCCAGCAGCTTAGATGTACACGGCTACACCTTC. This gives the protein CASSLDVHGYTF.

V is TRBV21-1 and J is TRBJ2-7; the table's D call of TRBD1 was not tested on the DNA. TRBV21-1 is listed as a pseudogene. The CDR3 totals 16 residues. The CDR3 coding sequence is TGTGCCAGCAGCCCCACCCCTAGACAGGGAGCTCACGAGCAGTACTTC. This codes for CASSPTPRQGAHEQYF.

V and J are TRBV25-1 and TRBJ2-1, with no clear D. The ends were cut back, 1 base at V and 10 bases at J, with 14 bases in the middle. The CDR3 covers 14 residues. Looked up from germline, CDR1 is MGHDK and CDR2 is SYGVNS. The CDR3, as DNA: TGTGCCAGCAGTGAATGGGCCCTACGAGAGGAGCAGTTCTTC. As protein: CASSEWALREEQFF.

The chain uses TRBV6-6 and TRBJ1-1; D remains ambiguous. Trimming left V 8 bases short and J 1 base short, with 14 bases between. The CDR3 is made up of 14 amino acids. Looked up from germline, CDR1 is MNHNY and CDR2 is SVGAGI (reference sequence). CDR3 loop: CASARQLWNTEAFF. The DNA for the CDR3 is TGTGCCAGCGCGCGGCAGTTGTGGAACACTGAAGCTTTCTTT.

The sample holds one count of this clone. The CDR3 DNA follows: TGTGCCAGCTCACCAGGACAGGGGGAGTTCTTC. This sequence encodes CASSPGQGEFF. This chain connects TRBV18 to TRBJ2-1, with 10 bases lining up with TRBD1. From germline, CDR1 is KGHSH and CDR2 LQKENI. V shed 2 bases and J 14 bases; nucleotides not matched to a gene: 0. This CDR3 is 11 amino acids long.

This chain uses TRBV27 with TRBJ2-5; D remains unclear. The CDR3 runs to 13 residues. Trimming took 5 bases from V and 4 from J, leaving 11 bases between them. Germline lookup yields CDR1 MNHEY and CDR2 SMNVEV (reference sequence). Here the CDR3 DNA reads TGTGCCAGCAGTCAACGACTCGGAGAGACCCAGTACTTC. It is translated as CASSQRLGETQYF.